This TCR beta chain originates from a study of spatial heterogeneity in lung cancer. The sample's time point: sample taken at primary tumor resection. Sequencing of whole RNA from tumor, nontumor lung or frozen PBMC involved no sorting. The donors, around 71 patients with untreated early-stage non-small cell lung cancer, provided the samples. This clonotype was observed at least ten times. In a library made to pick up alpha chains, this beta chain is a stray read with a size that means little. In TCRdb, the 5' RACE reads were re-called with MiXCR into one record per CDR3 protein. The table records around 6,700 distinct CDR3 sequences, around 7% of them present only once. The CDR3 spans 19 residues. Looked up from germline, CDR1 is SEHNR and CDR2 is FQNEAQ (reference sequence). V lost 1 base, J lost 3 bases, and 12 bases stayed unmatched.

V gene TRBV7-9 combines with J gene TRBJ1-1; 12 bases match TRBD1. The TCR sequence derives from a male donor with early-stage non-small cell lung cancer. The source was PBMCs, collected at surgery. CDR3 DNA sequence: TGTGCCAGCAGCTTAGATCTGCCGGGACAGGGGGCTCTTCACACTGAAGCTTTCTTT. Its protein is CASSLDLPGQGALHTEAFF.